This T cell receptor beta chain was obtained from a study of control samples from healthy donors and cancer patients. Using immunoSEQ multiplex PCR, the repertoire was profiled, and TCRdb retains in-frame clones only, with some absent. Found here are 170,000 or so clones, approximately 95% of them singletons; the top ten hold more than 1.1%. Trimming shortened V by 0 bases and J by 0 bases, and 14 bases separated the two germline ends. Germline CDR1 reads GTSNPN; CDR2 reads SVGIG (reference sequence). The CDR3 covers 16 residues. What was sequenced was blood. This clonotype was obtained from a man younger than 35 in good health. This rearrangement joins TRBV30 to TRBJ1-1; no reliable D call. CDR3 in DNA: TGTGCCTGGAGTGTAGGGCAGAGCCTCATGAACACTGAAGCTTTCTTT. Translated: CAWSVGQSLMNTEAFF. Based on the CDR3 plus reference TRBV30 and TRBJ1-1, the full variable domain is SQTIHQWPATLVQPVGSPLSLECTVEGTSNPNLYWYRQAAGRGLQLLFYSVGIGQISSEVPQNLSASRPQDRQFILSSKKLLLSDSGFYLCAWSVGQSLMNTEAFFGQGTRLTVV.